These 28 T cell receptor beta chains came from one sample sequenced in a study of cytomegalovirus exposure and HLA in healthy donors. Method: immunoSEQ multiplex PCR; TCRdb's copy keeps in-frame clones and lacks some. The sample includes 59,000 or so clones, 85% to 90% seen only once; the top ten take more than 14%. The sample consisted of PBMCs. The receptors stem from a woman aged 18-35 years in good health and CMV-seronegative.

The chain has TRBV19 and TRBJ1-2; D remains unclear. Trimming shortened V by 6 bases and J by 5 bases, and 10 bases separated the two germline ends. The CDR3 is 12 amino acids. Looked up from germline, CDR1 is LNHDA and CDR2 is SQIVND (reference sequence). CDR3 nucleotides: TGTGCCAGTAGCTTCAGTCCGTATGGCTACACCTTC. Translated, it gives CASSFSPYGYTF.

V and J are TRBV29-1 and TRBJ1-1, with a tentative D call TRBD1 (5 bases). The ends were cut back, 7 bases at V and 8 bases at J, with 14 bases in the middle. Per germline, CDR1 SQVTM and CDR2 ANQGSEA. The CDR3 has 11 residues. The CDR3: CSAGQGREAFF. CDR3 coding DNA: TGCAGCGCAGGCCAGGGCAGGGAAGCTTTCTTT. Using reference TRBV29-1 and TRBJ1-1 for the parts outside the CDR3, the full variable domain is SAVISQKPSRDICQRGTSLTIQCQVDSQVTMMFWYRQQPGQSLTLIATANQGSEATYESGFVIDKFPISRPNLTFSTLTVSNMSPEDSSIYLCSAGQGREAFFGQGTRLTVV.

The CDR3 loop reads CASRPSGEVSRFF. The CDR3 coding sequence is TGTGCCAGCAGACCTTCGGGGGAGGTTTCTCGGTTCTTC. The chain is built from TRBV2 and TRBJ2-1, with D maybe TRBD2 (6 bases). Germline V CDR1 and CDR2: SNHLY, FYNNEI. The V gene lost 6 bases and the J gene lost 15 bases, with 21 bases spanning the gap. This CDR3 region has 13 residues.

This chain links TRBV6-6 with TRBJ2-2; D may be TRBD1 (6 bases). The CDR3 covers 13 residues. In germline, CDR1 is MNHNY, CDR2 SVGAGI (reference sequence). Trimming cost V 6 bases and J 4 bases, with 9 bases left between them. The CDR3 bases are TGTGCCAGCAGCCAGGGGTTCACCGGGGAGCTGTTTTTT. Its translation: CASSQGFTGELFF.

Here the CDR3 DNA reads TGTGCCAGCAGCCCAGGGGCCACTGAAGCTTTCTTT. Translation: CASSPGATEAFF. V gene TRBV6-5 combines with J gene TRBJ1-1; D is perhaps TRBD1 (6 bases). CDR3 size: 12 residues. The V end was cut by 6 bases, the J end by 4 bases, with 9 bases between. CDR1 and CDR2 from the germline V gene are MNHEY and SVGAGI.

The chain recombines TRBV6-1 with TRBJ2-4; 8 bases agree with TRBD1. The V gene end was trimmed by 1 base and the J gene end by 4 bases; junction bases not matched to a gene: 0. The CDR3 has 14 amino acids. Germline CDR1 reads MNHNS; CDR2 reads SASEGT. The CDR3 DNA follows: TGTGCCAGCAGTGAAGGGACAGGGAAAAACATTCAGTACTTC. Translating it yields CASSEGTGKNIQYF.

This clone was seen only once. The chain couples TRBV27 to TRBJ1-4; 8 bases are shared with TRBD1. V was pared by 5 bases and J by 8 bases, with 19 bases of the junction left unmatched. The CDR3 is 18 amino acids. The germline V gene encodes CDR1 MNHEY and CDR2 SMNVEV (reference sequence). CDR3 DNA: TGTGCCAGCAGTCTAACAAGAACTCCCGGGACAGGCATGGAAAAACTGTTTTTT. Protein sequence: CASSLTRTPGTGMEKLFF.

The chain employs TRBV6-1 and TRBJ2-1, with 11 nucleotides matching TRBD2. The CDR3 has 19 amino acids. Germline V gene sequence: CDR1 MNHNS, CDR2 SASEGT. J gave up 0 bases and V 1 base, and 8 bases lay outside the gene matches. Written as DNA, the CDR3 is TGTGCCAGCAGTGAAGAGACTAGCGGGGAGCTACCCTCCTACAATGAGCAGTTCTTC. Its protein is CASSEETSGELPSYNEQFF.

In DNA form, the CDR3 reads TGTGCCAGCAAACGGGGGGTCAGCACAGATACGCAGTATTTT. It is translated as CASKRGVSTDTQYF. The V call is TRBV7-2, the J call TRBJ2-3, with TRBD2 matching 7 bases. The CDR3 has 14 amino acids. Per germline, CDR1 SGHTA and CDR2 FQGNSA. V trimming: 7 bases; J trimming: 0 bases; junction bases outside the gene matches: 4.

CDR3 nucleotide sequence: TGCGCCAGCAGCTTGGGACAGGGAATTTCTAATGAAAAACTGTTTTTT. Translating it yields CASSLGQGISNEKLFF. The genes are TRBV5-1 and TRBJ1-4; 7 bases match TRBD1. V gave up 0 bases and J gave up 3 bases; unmatched junction bases: 5. CDR1 and CDR2 from the germline V gene are SGHRS and YFSETQ. The CDR3 covers 16 residues.

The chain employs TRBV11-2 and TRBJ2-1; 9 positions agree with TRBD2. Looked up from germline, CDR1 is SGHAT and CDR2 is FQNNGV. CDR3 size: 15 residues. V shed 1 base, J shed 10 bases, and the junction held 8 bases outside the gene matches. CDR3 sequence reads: CASSLAAGGPEEQFF. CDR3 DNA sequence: TGTGCCAGCAGCTTAGCTGCGGGAGGGCCTGAAGAGCAGTTCTTC.

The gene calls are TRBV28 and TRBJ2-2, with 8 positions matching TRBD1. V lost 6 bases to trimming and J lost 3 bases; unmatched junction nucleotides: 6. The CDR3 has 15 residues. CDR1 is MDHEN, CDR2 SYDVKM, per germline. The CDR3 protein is CASRTQGVDTGELFF. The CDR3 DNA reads TGTGCCAGCAGAACACAGGGGGTTGACACCGGGGAGCTGTTTTTT.

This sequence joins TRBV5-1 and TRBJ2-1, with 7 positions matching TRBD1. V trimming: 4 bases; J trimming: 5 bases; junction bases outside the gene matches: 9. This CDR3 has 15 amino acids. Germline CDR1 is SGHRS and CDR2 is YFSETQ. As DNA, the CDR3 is TGCGCCAGCAGCAGAAGGACAGGATCTAACAATGAGCAGTTCTTC. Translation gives CASSRRTGSNNEQFF.

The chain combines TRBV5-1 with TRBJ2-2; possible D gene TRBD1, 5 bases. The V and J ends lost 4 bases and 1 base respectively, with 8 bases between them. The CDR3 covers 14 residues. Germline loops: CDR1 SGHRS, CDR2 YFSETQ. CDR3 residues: CASSGTGNTGELFF. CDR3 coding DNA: TGCGCCAGCAGCGGAACAGGGAACACCGGGGAGCTGTTTTTT.

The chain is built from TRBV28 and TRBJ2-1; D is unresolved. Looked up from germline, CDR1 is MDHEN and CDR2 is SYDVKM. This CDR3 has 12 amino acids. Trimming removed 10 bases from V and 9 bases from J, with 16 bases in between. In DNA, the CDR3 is TGTGCCATCCGGGTCGGTCTGGGTGAGCAGTTCTTC. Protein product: CAIRVGLGEQFF.

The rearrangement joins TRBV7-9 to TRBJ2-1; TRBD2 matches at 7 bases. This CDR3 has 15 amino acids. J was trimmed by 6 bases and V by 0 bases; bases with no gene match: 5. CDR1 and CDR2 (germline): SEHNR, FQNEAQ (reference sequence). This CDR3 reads CASSLAGGFGNEQFF. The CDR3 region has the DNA TGTGCCAGCAGCTTAGCGGGGGGGTTCGGCAATGAGCAGTTCTTC.

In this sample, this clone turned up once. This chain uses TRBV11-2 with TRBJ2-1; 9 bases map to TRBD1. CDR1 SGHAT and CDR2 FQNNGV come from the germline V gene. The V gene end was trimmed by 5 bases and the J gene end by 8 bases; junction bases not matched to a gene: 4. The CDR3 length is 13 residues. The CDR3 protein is CASSPDRGDEQFF. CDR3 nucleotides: TGTGCCAGCAGCCCGGACAGGGGCGATGAGCAGTTCTTC.

CDR3 sequence (DNA): TGTGCCACCTACGGCAGGCTTAGGGGAGCTTTCTTT. This sequence encodes CATYGRLRGAFF. The chain joins TRBV28 to TRBJ1-1; a weak D match, TRBD1 (5 bases). The V gene's germline CDR1 is MDHEN and CDR2 SYDVKM. This CDR3 is 12 amino acids long. The ends were cut back, 10 bases at V and 10 bases at J, with 19 bases in the middle. The full variable domain, its missing parts supplied by reference TRBV28 and TRBJ1-1, is DVKVTQSSRYLVKRTGEKVFLECVQDMDHENMFWYRQDPGLGLRLIYFSYDVKMKEKGDIPEGYSVSREKKERFSLILESASTNQTSMYLCATYGRLRGAFFGQGTRLTVV.

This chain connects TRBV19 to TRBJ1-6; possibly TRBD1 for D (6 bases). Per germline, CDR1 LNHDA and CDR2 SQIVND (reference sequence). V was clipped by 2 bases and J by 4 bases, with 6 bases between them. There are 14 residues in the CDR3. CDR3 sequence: CASSIRGYNSPLHF. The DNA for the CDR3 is TGTGCCAGTAGTATAAGGGGGTATAATTCACCCCTCCACTTT.

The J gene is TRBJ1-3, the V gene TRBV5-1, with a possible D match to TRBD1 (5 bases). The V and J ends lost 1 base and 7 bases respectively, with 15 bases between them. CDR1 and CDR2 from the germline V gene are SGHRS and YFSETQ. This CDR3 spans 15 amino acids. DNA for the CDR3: TGCGCCAGCAGCTTGATTGGAGGGGATAGGAACACCATATATTTT. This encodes CASSLIGGDRNTIYF.

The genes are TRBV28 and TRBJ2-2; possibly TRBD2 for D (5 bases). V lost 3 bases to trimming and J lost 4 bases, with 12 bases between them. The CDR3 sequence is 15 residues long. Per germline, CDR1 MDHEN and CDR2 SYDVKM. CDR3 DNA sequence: TGTGCCAGCAGTTTGGCGGGTGAGGGCACCGGGGAGCTGTTTTTT. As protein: CASSLAGEGTGELFF.

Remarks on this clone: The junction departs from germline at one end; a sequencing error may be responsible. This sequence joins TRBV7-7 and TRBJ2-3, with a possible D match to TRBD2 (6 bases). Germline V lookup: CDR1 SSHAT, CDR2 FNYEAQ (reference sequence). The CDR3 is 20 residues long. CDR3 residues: CASSFWPTSVGGKGTDTQYF. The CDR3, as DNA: TGTGCTAGCAGCTTTTGGCCCACCTCGGTGGGCGGGAAAGGGACAGATACGCAGTATTTT.

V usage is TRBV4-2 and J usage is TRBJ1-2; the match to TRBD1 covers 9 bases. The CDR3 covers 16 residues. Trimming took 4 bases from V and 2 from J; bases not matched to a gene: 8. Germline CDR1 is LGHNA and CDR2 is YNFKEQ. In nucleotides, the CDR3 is TGTGCCAGCAGCCGCCAGGGGACAGGGAGCAACTATGGCTACACCTTC. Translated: CASSRQGTGSNYGYTF.

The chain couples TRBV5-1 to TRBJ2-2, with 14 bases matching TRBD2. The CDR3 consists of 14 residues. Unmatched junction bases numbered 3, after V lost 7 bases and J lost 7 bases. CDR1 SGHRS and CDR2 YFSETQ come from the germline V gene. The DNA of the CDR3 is TGCGCCAGCGGGACTAGCGGGAGCGGCGGGGAGCTGTTTTTT. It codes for CASGTSGSGGELFF.

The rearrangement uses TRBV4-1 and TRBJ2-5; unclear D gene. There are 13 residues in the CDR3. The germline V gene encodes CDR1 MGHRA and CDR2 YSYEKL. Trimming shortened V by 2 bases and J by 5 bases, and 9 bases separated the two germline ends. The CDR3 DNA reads TGCGCCAGCAGCCAATCGGTTTCCGAGACCCAGTACTTC. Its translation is CASSQSVSETQYF.

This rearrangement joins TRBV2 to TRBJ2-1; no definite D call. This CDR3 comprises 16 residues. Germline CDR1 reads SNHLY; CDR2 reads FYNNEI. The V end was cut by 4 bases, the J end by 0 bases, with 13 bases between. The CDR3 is CASSAISRSSYNEQFF. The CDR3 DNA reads TGTGCCAGCAGTGCGATTAGCCGAAGCTCCTACAATGAGCAGTTCTTC.

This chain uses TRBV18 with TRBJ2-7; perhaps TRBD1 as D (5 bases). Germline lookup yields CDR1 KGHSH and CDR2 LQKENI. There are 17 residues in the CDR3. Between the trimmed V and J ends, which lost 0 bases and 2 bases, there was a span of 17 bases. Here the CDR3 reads CASSPPSIRGSPYEQYF. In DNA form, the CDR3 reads TGTGCCAGCTCACCACCGTCGATTAGGGGATCCCCCTACGAGCAGTACTTC. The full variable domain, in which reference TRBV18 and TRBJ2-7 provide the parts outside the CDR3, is NAGVMQNPRHLVRRRGQEARLRCSPMKGHSHVYWYRQLPEEGLKFMVYLQKENIIDESGMPKERFSAEFPKEGPSILRIQQVVRGDSAAYFCASSPPSIRGSPYEQYFGPGTRLTVT.

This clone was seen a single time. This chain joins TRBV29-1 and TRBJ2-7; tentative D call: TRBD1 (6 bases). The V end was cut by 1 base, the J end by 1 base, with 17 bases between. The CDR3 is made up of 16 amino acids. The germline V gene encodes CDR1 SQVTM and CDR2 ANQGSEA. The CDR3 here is CSVEGAGSDRSYEQYF. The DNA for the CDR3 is TGCAGCGTTGAAGGGGCTGGTTCGGACAGATCCTACGAGCAGTACTTC.